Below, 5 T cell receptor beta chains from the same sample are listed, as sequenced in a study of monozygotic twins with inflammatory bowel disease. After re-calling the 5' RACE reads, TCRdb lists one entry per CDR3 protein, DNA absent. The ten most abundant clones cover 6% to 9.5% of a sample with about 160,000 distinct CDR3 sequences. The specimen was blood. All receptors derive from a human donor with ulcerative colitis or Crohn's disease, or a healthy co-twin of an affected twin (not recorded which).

The CDR3 reads CASSYRAGAGDKNMQYF. The chain is built from TRBV7-9 and TRBJ2-4; the TCRdb D gene call, TRBD2, has no DNA to confirm it. This CDR3 has 17 amino acids. CDR1 SEHNR and CDR2 FQNEAQ come from the germline V gene (reference sequence).

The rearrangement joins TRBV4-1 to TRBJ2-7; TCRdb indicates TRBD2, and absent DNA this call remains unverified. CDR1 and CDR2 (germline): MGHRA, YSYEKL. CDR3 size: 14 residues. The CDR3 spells CASSLTSGRHEQYF.

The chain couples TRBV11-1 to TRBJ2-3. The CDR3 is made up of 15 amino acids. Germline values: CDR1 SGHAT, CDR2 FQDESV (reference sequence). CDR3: CASSLGRGRTDTQYF.

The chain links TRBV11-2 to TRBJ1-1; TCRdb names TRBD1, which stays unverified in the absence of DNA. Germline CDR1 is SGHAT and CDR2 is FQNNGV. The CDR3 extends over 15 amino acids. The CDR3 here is CASSPRAGTATEAFF.

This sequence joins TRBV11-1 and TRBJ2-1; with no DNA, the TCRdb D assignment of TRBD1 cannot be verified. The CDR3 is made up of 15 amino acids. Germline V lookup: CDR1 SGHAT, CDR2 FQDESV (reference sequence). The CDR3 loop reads CASSLGGYLNNEQFF.